Shown below are 30 T cell receptor beta chains from a single sample sequenced in a study of blood T cell repertoires in COVID-19. Produced via immunoSEQ multiplex PCR; TCRdb's table is partial and in-frame only. Found here are a few hundred thousand clones, more than 80% of them singletons; the top ten hold around 9%. Sample: PBMCs or T cells enriched from blood (not recorded which). The receptors shown here come from a middle-aged man who had recovered from COVID-19.

The chain is built from TRBV6-5 and TRBJ1-1; no reliable D call. Deletions cut 6 bases from V and 11 bases from J, with 16 bases between. From germline, CDR1 is MNHEY and CDR2 SVGAGI. This CDR3 is built from 12 residues. DNA of the CDR3: TGTGCCAGCAGACAGTTTGAAAGACGGGCTTTCTTT. Translating it yields CASRQFERRAFF.

This chain links TRBV2 with TRBJ1-6; 8 bases are shared with TRBD1. In germline, CDR1 is SNHLY, CDR2 FYNNEI. Germline trimming cut 8 bases from V and 9 bases from J; bases unmatched to any gene: 6. The CDR3 sequence is 13 residues long. The CDR3 DNA reads as TGTGCCAGCGCATACAGGGGGTCTTCACCCCTCCACTTT. Translated, it gives CASAYRGSSPLHF.

V gene TRBV3-1 (or the pseudogene TRBV3-2) combines with J gene TRBJ1-6, with 7 bases matching TRBD1. Germline V gives CDR1 LGHDT, CDR2 YNNKEL (reference sequence). The CDR3 sequence is 15 residues long. V gave up 6 bases and J gave up 3 bases; unmatched junction bases: 5. Written as DNA, the CDR3 is TGTGCCAGCAGTCCCGGGACAGTCTATAATTCACCCCTCCACTTT. Amino acids: CASSPGTVYNSPLHF.

The genes are TRBV15 and TRBJ1-1; no clear D gene. Germline CDR1 LNHNV, CDR2 YYDKDF (reference sequence). The CDR3 runs to 13 residues. V lost 6 bases, J lost 2 bases, and 10 bases lay in between. CDR3 in amino acids: CATSHQANTEAFF. The CDR3 DNA is TGTGCCACCAGTCACCAGGCAAACACTGAAGCTTTCTTT.

The rearrangement joins TRBV12-3 or TRBV12-4 to TRBJ1-1, with D unclear. The V and J ends lost 6 bases and 4 bases respectively, with 6 bases between them. The length of the CDR3 is 11 residues. The CDR3 DNA follows: TGTGCCAGCAGCCGACTCACTGAAGCTTTCTTT. Amino acids: CASSRLTEAFF.

The gene calls are TRBV24-1 and TRBJ1-2; TRBD1 matches at 7 bases. V lost 3 bases, J lost 4 bases, and 13 bases stayed unmatched. The CDR3 runs 17 residues. The V gene's germline CDR1 is KGHDR and CDR2 SFDVKD. The CDR3 is CATSDRTPGQSIYGYTF. The CDR3 region has the DNA TGTGCCACCAGTGATCGTACCCCGGGACAGAGTATCTATGGCTACACCTTC.

V usage is TRBV5-1 and J usage is TRBJ2-7; the match to TRBD2 covers 10 bases. The CDR3 runs to 15 residues. Per the germline V gene, CDR1 is SGHRS and CDR2 is YFSETQ. J lost 7 bases, V lost 1 base, and 8 bases had no gene match. Here the CDR3 DNA reads TGCGCCAGCAGCTTGAGGCTAGCGGGAGAATATGAGCAGTACTTC. Its translation: CASSLRLAGEYEQYF.

The rearrangement uses TRBV19 and TRBJ1-6; TRBD1 aligns across 10 bases. The junction had 15 bases not matched to a gene; V was cut back by 6 bases and J by 7 bases. The CDR3 is 18 residues long. The germline V gene has CDR1 LNHDA and CDR2 SQIVND (reference sequence). For the CDR3, the DNA is TGTGCCAGTAGACTCGGGGTGACAGGGGGCCGGGTCAATTCACCCCTCCACTTT. Translation: CASRLGVTGGRVNSPLHF. Filled out from reference TRBV19 and TRBJ1-6, the complete variable domain reads DGGITQSPKYLFRKEGQNVTLSCEQNLNHDAMYWYRQDPGQGLRLIYYSQIVNDFQKGDIAEGYSVSREKKESFPLTVTSAQKNPTAFYLCASRLGVTGGRVNSPLHFGNGTRLTVT.

The chain combines TRBV27 with TRBJ1-1; 8 positions agree with TRBD1. The V gene's germline CDR1 is MNHEY and CDR2 SMNVEV (reference sequence). The CDR3 runs 14 residues. V was pared by 5 bases and J by 1 base, with 3 bases of the junction left unmatched. The CDR3 sequence is CASSPDRGNTEAFF. The DNA of the CDR3 is TGTGCCAGCAGTCCCGACAGGGGGAACACTGAAGCTTTCTTT.

The chain combines TRBV18 with TRBJ2-2; TRBD1 is a possible D gene (6 bases). CDR3 length: 17 amino acids. V lost 0 bases to trimming and J lost 0 bases, with 11 bases between them. Germline CDR1 KGHSH, CDR2 LQKENI. The CDR3 spells CASSPPNRVSNTGELFF. CDR3 nucleotide sequence: TGTGCCAGCTCACCACCCAACAGGGTTTCGAACACCGGGGAGCTGTTTTTT.

The chain joins TRBV6-5 to TRBJ2-1; possibly TRBD1 for D (6 bases). Trimming removed 6 bases from V and 6 bases from J, with 12 bases in between. Per germline, CDR1 MNHEY and CDR2 SVGAGI. This CDR3 is 13 amino acids long. The CDR3: CASRQQGSNEQFF. The CDR3 coding sequence is TGTGCCAGCAGGCAACAGGGTTCCAATGAGCAGTTCTTC.

V usage is TRBV19 and J usage is TRBJ2-7, with TRBD1 matching over 7 bases. This CDR3 spans 12 amino acids. The V gene's germline CDR1 is LNHDA and CDR2 SQIVND (reference sequence). The junction had 5 bases not matched to a gene; V was cut back by 8 bases and J by 4 bases. The CDR3 is CASSRGWYEQYF. The CDR3 DNA reads TGTGCCAGTTCCAGGGGGTGGTACGAGCAGTACTTC.

The chain carries TRBV4-2 and TRBJ1-1; the D is unclear. Trimming cost V 0 bases and J 10 bases, with 15 bases left between them. The germline V gene has CDR1 LGHNA and CDR2 YNFKEQ. The length of the CDR3 is 14 residues. The CDR3 protein is CASSQDSGRELAFF. CDR3 in DNA: TGTGCCAGCAGCCAAGATAGCGGAAGGGAATTAGCTTTCTTT.

This chain links TRBV15 with TRBJ1-2, with 8 bases that match TRBD1. CDR1 is LNHNV and CDR2 is YYDKDF in the germline V gene (reference sequence). This CDR3 has 15 residues. The trim removed 4 bases at V and 8 bases at J, leaving 12 bases unmatched. The CDR3 sequence is CATSKVQGALGGYTF. The CDR3 nucleotides read TGTGCCACCAGCAAAGTTCAGGGGGCTTTGGGAGGCTACACCTTC.

The chain is built from TRBV2 and TRBJ1-2, with D unresolved. CDR3 length: 15 residues. Germline CDR1 SNHLY, CDR2 FYNNEI. Deletions cut 5 bases from V and 7 bases from J, with 20 bases between. CDR3 DNA: TGTGCCAGCAGTAATGAGGCAGTGCGGTTGGGTGGCTACACCTTC. It encodes CASSNEAVRLGGYTF.

This clone was detected only once. The chain recombines TRBV6-5 with TRBJ1-2; D perhaps matches TRBD1 (6 bases). The CDR3 loop spans 15 amino acids. V was clipped by 7 bases and J by 4 bases, with 19 bases between them. Germline V CDR1 and CDR2: MNHEY, SVGAGI. The CDR3 region has the DNA TGTGCCAGCACCCAAGGACAGAATTGGCCCTATGGCTACACCTTC. It codes for CASTQGQNWPYGYTF.

The chain recombines TRBV29-1 with TRBJ2-1, with 11 bases fitting TRBD2. Germline values: CDR1 SQVTM, CDR2 ANQGSEA. J was trimmed by 7 bases and V by 5 bases; bases with no gene match: 13. CDR3 size: 16 residues. DNA for the CDR3: TGCAGCGTTCCCGCCCCCGGGACTAGCGGTCGGAATGAGCAGTTCTTC. Protein: CSVPAPGTSGRNEQFF.

This chain links TRBV6-1 with TRBJ1-5; 8 nucleotides align to TRBD1. Germline assignment: CDR1 MNHNS and CDR2 SASEGT. The CDR3 contains 15 residues. Trimming removed 3 bases from V and 6 bases from J; junction bases left unmatched: 7. The CDR3: CASSEVDRGSQPQHF. In DNA, the CDR3 is TGTGCCAGCAGTGAGGTAGACAGGGGTAGTCAGCCCCAGCATTTT.

The rearrangement links TRBV6-5 to TRBJ2-5; possibly TRBD2 for D (6 bases). V was pared by 8 bases and J by 3 bases, with 19 bases between. Germline-derived CDR1 and CDR2 are MNHEY and SVGAGI. The CDR3 spans 15 residues. DNA for the CDR3: TGTGCCAGCGGGACGGGACTCCACTCCGAAGAGACCCAGTACTTC. Protein product: CASGTGLHSEETQYF.

The chain uses TRBV18 and TRBJ1-1, with D possibly matching TRBD1 (6 bases). V was clipped by 6 bases and J by 7 bases, with 15 bases between them. This CDR3 comprises 13 residues. Germline CDR1 reads KGHSH; CDR2 reads LQKENI. CDR3 amino acids: CASSLTSTGEAFF. The CDR3 nucleotides read TGTGCCAGCTCCCTAACATCGACAGGTGAAGCTTTCTTT.

This rearrangement joins TRBV20-1 to TRBJ1-4; TRBD1 might be the D (5 bases). CDR3 length: 14 amino acids. V lost 3 bases and J lost 3, with 11 bases in between. Looked up from germline, CDR1 is DFQATT and CDR2 is SNEGSKA (reference sequence). The CDR3 region is CSASGAASNEKLFF. In nucleotides, the CDR3 is TGCAGTGCTAGTGGGGCAGCCTCTAATGAAAAACTGTTTTTT.

The sample holds a few counts of this clone. The chain couples TRBV5-4 to TRBJ2-7; D remains unclear. Trimming shortened V by 4 bases and J by 0 bases, and 11 bases separated the two germline ends. CDR1 and CDR2 (germline): SGHNT, YYREEE (reference sequence). The CDR3 sequence is 14 residues long. The CDR3 here is CASSADTYSYEQYF. DNA for the CDR3: TGTGCCAGCAGCGCAGACACCTACTCCTACGAGCAGTACTTC.

This chain joins TRBV5-4 and TRBJ1-6, with D perhaps matching TRBD1 (6 bases). V was pared by 0 bases and J by 11 bases, with 6 bases between. CDR1 and CDR2 from the germline V gene are SGHNT and YYREEE (reference sequence). The CDR3 is 12 amino acids. Written as DNA, the CDR3 is TGTGCCAGCAGCTTGGGACAGGCACCCCTCCACTTT. It yields the protein CASSLGQAPLHF.

The V and J genes are TRBV7-9 and TRBJ1-2, with TRBD1 identical over 8 bases. V trimming: 5 bases; J trimming: 7 bases; junction bases outside the gene matches: 6. CDR3 length: 13 amino acids. Germline V gene data show CDR1 as SEHNR and CDR2 as FQNEAQ (reference sequence). CDR3 in amino acids: CASSQPGGSGYTF. The CDR3 nucleotides are TGTGCCAGCAGCCAACCAGGGGGCTCTGGCTACACCTTC.

The chain joins TRBV5-1 to TRBJ1-5; the D is unclear. The ends were cut back, 3 bases at V and 3 bases at J, with 13 bases in the middle. In germline, CDR1 is SGHRS, CDR2 YFSETQ. The CDR3 covers 15 residues. CDR3 sequence (DNA): TGCGCCAGCAGCTCGCAAGGACTGAACAATCAGCCCCAGCATTTT. It encodes CASSSQGLNNQPQHF. The full variable domain, with the rest looked up from reference TRBV5-1 and TRBJ1-5, is KAGVTQTPRYLIKTRGQQVTLSCSPISGHRSVSWYQQTPGQGLQFLFEYFSETQRNKGNFPGRFSGRQFSNSRSEMNVSTLELGDSALYLCASSSQGLNNQPQHFGDGTRLSIL.

The V call is TRBV12-3 or TRBV12-4, the J call TRBJ1-4; tentatively, D is TRBD1 (5 bases). The ends were cut back, 8 bases at V and 8 bases at J, with 15 bases in the middle. The CDR3 totals 13 residues. CDR3 protein: CASARGGSEKLFF. In DNA, the CDR3 is TGTGCCAGCGCTCGGGGGGGTTCGGAAAAACTGTTTTTT.

This sequence joins TRBV4-1 and TRBJ2-7, with 7 positions matching TRBD1. Trimming cost V 4 bases and J 3 bases; bases outside gene matches: 6. Germline-derived CDR1 and CDR2 are MGHRA and YSYEKL. The CDR3 has 14 amino acids. CDR3: CASSLYRGDYEQYF. The CDR3 DNA reads as TGCGCCAGCAGCCTGTACAGGGGCGACTACGAGCAGTACTTC.

The DNA for the CDR3 is TGTGCCAGCAATAGGCTCGGGGGCGGGAGGGGGCTTGACTATGGCTACACCTTC. It yields the protein CASNRLGGGRGLDYGYTF. The chain recombines TRBV21-1 with TRBJ1-2. TRBV21-1 is an annotated pseudogene. The CDR3 contains 18 residues.

This chain joins TRBV12-3 or TRBV12-4 and TRBJ1-1; no definite D call. V dropped 5 bases and J dropped 0 bases, with 7 bases sitting between them. The CDR3 runs to 13 residues. In DNA, the CDR3 is TGTGCCAGCAGTATACTAGTGAACACTGAAGCTTTCTTT. Its protein is CASSILVNTEAFF.

The rearrangement links TRBV19 to TRBJ1-3, with D unclear. Germline V gene sequence: CDR1 LNHDA, CDR2 SQIVND (reference sequence). The CDR3 is 14 amino acids. Trimming took 6 bases from V and 0 from J, leaving 9 bases between them. The CDR3 DNA reads as TGTGCCAGTAGAGAGGGAGGCTCTGGAAACACCATATATTTT. Amino acid sequence: CASREGGSGNTIYF.